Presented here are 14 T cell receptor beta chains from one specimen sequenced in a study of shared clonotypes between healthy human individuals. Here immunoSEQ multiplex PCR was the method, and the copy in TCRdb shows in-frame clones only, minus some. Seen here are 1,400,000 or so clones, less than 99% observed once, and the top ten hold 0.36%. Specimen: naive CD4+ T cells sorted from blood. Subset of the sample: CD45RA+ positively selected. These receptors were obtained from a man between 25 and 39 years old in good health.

Here the CDR3 reads CASSLSRGLPGTALPNEQFF. The CDR3 DNA reads as TGCGCCAGCAGCTTGAGTCGAGGCCTACCTGGGACTGCCCTCCCCAATGAGCAGTTCTTC. The rearrangement joins TRBV5-1 to TRBJ2-1, with D possibly TRBD2 on 6 matching bases. The V gene's germline CDR1 is SGHRS and CDR2 YFSETQ. Trimming pared 1 base from V and 6 bases from J, leaving 29 bases between. This CDR3 has 20 residues. Supplemented by reference TRBV5-1 and TRBJ2-1, the full variable domain reads KAGVTQTPRYLIKTRGQQVTLSCSPISGHRSVSWYQQTPGQGLQFLFEYFSETQRNKGNFPGRFSGRQFSNSRSEMNVSTLELGDSALYLCASSLSRGLPGTALPNEQFFGPGTRLTVL.

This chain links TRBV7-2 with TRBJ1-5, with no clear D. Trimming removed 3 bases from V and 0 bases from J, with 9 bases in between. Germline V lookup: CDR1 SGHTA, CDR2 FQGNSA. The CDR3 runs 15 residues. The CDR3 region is CASSFTVGSNQPQHF. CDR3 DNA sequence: TGTGCCAGCAGCTTTACCGTGGGTAGCAATCAGCCCCAGCATTTT.

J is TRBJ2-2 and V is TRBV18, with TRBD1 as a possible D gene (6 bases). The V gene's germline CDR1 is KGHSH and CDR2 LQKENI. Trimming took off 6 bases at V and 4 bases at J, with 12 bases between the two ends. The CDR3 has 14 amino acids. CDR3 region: CASSETGSTGELFF. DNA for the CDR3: TGTGCCAGCTCTGAGACAGGATCCACCGGGGAGCTGTTTTTT.

The CDR3 loop reads CASSLQRGAVDYNEQFF. In nucleotides, the CDR3 is TGTGCCAGCAGCTTACAAAGGGGTGCGGTAGATTACAATGAGCAGTTCTTC. The chain uses TRBV5-4 and TRBJ2-1; a weak D match, TRBD1 (5 bases). The CDR3 is 17 amino acids. Germline CDR1 SGHNT, CDR2 YYREEE (reference sequence). V lost 2 bases to trimming and J lost 4 bases, with 19 bases between them.

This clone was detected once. The CDR3 protein is CATSRVGTASSYEQYF. In DNA, the CDR3 is TGTGCCACCAGCAGAGTCGGGACAGCCAGTTCCTACGAGCAGTACTTC. The gene calls are TRBV15 and TRBJ2-7; TRBD1 matches at 7 bases. Germline assignment: CDR1 LNHNV and CDR2 YYDKDF (reference sequence). The CDR3 sequence is 16 residues long. V shed 1 base, J shed 1 base, and the junction held 7 bases outside the gene matches. Full variable domain (rest looked up from reference TRBV15 and TRBJ2-7): DAMVIQNPRYQVTQFGKPVTLSCSQTLNHNVMYWYQQKSSQAPKLLFHYYDKDFNNEADTPDNFQSRRPNTSFCFLDIRSPGLGDTAMYLCATSRVGTASSYEQYFGPGTRLTVT.

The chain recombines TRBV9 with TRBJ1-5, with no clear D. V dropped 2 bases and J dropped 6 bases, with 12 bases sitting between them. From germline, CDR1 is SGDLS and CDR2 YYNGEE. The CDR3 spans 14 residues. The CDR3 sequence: CASSVWVPRQPQHF. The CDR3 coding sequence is TGTGCCAGCAGCGTCTGGGTCCCTCGTCAGCCCCAGCATTTT.

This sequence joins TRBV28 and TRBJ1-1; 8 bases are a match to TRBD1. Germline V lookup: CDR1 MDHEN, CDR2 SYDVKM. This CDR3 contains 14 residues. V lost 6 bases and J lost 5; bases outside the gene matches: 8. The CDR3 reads CASRGQAARTEAFF. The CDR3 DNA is TGTGCCAGCAGGGGACAGGCCGCGAGGACTGAAGCTTTCTTT.

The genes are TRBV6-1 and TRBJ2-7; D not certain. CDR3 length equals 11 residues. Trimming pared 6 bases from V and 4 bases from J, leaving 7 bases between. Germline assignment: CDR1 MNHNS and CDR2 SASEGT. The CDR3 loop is CASRVDYEQYF. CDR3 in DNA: TGTGCCAGCAGGGTAGATTACGAGCAGTACTTC.

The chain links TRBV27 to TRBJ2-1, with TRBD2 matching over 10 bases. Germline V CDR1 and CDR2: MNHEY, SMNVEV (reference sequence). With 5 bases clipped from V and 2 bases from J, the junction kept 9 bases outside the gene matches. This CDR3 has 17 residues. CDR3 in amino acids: CASSPQLLAGAYNEQFF. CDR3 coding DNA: TGTGCCAGCAGTCCTCAGCTCCTAGCGGGGGCCTACAATGAGCAGTTCTTC.

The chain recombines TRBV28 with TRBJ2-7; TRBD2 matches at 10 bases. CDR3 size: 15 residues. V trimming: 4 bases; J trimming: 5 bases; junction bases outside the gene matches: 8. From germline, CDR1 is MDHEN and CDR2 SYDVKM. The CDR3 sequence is CASSSVGLAVHEQYF. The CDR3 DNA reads TGTGCCAGCAGTTCGGTCGGACTAGCGGTCCACGAGCAGTACTTC.

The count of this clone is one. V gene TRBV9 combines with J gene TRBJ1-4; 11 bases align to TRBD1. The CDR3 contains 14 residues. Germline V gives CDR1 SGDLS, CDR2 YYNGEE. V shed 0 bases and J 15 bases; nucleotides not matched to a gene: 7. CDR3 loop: CASSVVDGQGAMFF. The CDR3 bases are TGTGCCAGCAGCGTAGTTGATGGACAGGGGGCGATGTTTTTT.

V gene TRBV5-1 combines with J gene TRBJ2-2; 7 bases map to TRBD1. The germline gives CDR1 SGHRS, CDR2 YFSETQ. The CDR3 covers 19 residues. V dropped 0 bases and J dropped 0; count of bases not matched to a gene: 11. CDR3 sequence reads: CASSLVGPRQGPNTGELFF. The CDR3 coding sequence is TGCGCCAGCAGCTTGGTTGGACCCAGACAGGGCCCGAACACCGGGGAGCTGTTTTTT.

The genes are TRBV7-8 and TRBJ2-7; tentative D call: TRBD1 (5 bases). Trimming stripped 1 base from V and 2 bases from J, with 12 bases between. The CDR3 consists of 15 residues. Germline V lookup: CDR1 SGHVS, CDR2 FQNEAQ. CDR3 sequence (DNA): TGTGCCAGCAGCTTAGTTCCAGGGTTGGCCTACGAGCAGTACTTC. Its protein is CASSLVPGLAYEQYF.

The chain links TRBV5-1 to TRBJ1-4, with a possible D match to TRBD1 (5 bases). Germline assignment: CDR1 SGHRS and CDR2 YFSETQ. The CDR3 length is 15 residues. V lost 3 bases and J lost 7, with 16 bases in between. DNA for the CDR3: TGCGCCAGCAGCTCCCAGGGCTCTCGGCTTGAAAAACTGTTTTTT. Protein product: CASSSQGSRLEKLFF.